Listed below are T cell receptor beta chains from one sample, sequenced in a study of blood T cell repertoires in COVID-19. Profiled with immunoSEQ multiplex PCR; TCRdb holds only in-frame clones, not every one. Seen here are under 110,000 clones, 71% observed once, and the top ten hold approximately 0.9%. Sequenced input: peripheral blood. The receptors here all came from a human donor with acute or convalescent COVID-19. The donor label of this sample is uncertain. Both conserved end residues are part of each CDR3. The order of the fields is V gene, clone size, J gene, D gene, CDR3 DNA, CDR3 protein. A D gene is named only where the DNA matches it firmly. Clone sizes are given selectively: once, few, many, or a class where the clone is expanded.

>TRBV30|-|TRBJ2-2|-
TGTGCCTGGAGCGGGACATCGACCGGGGAGCTGTTTTTT
CAWSGTSTGELFF
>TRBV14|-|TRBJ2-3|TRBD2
TGTGCCAGCACTACACCGGGACTAGCGGGGGGCAGACCCCACACAGATACGCAGTATTTT
CASTTPGLAGGRPHTDTQYF
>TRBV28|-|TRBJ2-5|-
TGTGCCAGCAGTACCGGACAGCCCCAAGAGACCCAGTACTTC
CASSTGQPQETQYF
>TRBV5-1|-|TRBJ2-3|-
TGCGCCAGCAGCTTGGCTGGCACAGATACGCAGTATTTT
CASSLAGTDTQYF
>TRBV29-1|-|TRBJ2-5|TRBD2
TGCAGCGTTCGGGAGGGGCGAGAGACCCAGTACTTC
CSVREGRETQYF
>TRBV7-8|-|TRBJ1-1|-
TGTGCCAGCAGCCCAGGGACATTGAACACTGAAGCTTTCTTT
CASSPGTLNTEAFF
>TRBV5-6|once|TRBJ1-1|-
TGTGCCAGCAGCTTGTTAGGGGATAGGACTGAAGCTTTCTTT
CASSLLGDRTEAFF
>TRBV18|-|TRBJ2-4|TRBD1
TGTGCCAGCTCGCAACTCGGGACAGCCCTAGCCAAAAACATTCAGTACTTC
CASSQLGTALAKNIQYF
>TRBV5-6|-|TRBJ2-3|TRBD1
TGTGCCAGCAGTCCCTCTCTCCTGCAGGGGGCCGGAGATACGCAGTATTTT
CASSPSLLQGAGDTQYF
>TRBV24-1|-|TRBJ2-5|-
TGTGCCACCAGTGAGTACGGTATAGAGACCCAGTACTTC
CATSEYGIETQYF
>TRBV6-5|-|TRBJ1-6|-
TGTGCCAGCAGTTCGGGACAAAATAATTCACCCCTCCACTTT
CASSSGQNNSPLHF
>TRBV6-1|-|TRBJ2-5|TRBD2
TGTGCCAGCAGTGAATCGATACTAGCGGGGGGGCCGGGTCAGACCCAGTACTTC
CASSESILAGGPGQTQYF
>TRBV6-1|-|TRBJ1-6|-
TGTGCCAGCAGTGAAGGGTTCGAGAGTTCACCCCTCCACTTT
CASSEGFESSPLHF